A selection of T cell receptor beta chains follows, all from one sample in a study of T cell responses to AZD1222 COVID-19 vaccine. Sequencing was performed with immunoSEQ multiplex PCR; in TCRdb, only in-frame clones are kept and a portion is missing. There are 130,000 to 150,000 clones in the sample; approximately 78% occur only once, and around 4.1% lies in the top ten. This sample comprised peripheral blood, obtained on day 0 of MenACWY control vaccination. The receptors shown here come from an adult in good health. Each CDR3 is given with its conserved first and last residue. D genes are given only for firm matches. Size values are once, few and many counts, or a class for expanded clones, and some rows have none.

TRBJ2-7,TRBD1,-,TRBV3-1/TRBV3-2,TGTGCCAGCAGCCGTGAGGGACAGCGACTCTACGAGCAGTACTTC,CASSREGQRLYEQYF
TRBJ2-1,-,-,TRBV19,TGTGCCAGTAGTATTGGGGCAGGGGATGAGCAGTTCTTC,CASSIGAGDEQFF
TRBJ1-1,-,-,TRBV12-2,TGTGCAAGTCGCTTGTGGGCTTTCTTT,CASRLWAFF
TRBJ1-2,-,-,TRBV2,TGTGCCAGCAGTTGGACAGACTATGGCTACACCTTC,CASSWTDYGYTF
TRBJ2-3,-,-,TRBV2,TGTGCCAGCGGGACTTTCGAGTTAGATACGCAGTATTTT,CASGTFELDTQYF
TRBJ1-1,-,-,TRBV7-8,TGTGCCAGCAGCTTAGTTTTAGGGCGGGGGCCGTCGTGGGGAGAGAACACTGAAGCTTTCTTT,CASSLVLGRGPSWGENTEAFF
TRBJ2-1,TRBD2,once,TRBV5-6,TGTGCCAGCAGCCCTTCCAAGCGGGGGGGCGGGCATGAGCAGTTCTTC,CASSPSKRGGGHEQFF
TRBJ2-5,TRBD2,-,TRBV5-1,TGCGCCAGCGGAGGCTCACTAGCGGGGGGCCTCCAAGAGACCCAGTACTTC,CASGGSLAGGLQETQYF
TRBJ1-3,-,-,TRBV7-2,TGTGCCAGCAGCTTACCCCCGTCGCGCAGAGGACCTGGAAACACCATATATTTT,CASSLPPSRRGPGNTIYF
TRBJ1-2,TRBD1,-,TRBV28,TGTGCCAGCAGTTCATGGGACAGGGAACGCTATGGCTACACCTTC,CASSSWDRERYGYTF
TRBJ1-5,TRBD1,-,TRBV2,TGTGCCAGCAGTCGGACAGGCGGATATCAGCCCCAGCATTTT,CASSRTGGYQPQHF
TRBJ2-2,-,once,TRBV19,TGTGCCAGTAGTATCCGGCGGACCGGGGAGCTGTTTTTT,CASSIRRTGELFF
TRBJ1-5,-,-,TRBV5-6,TGTGCCAGCAGCTATCGATGGGGGGGCGGTCAGCCCCAGCATTTT,CASSYRWGGGQPQHF
TRBJ1-1,TRBD1,-,TRBV18,TGTGCCAGCTCACCTAGAGGGAAGGGGGCTTCTGAAGCTTTCTTT,CASSPRGKGASEAFF
TRBJ2-2,-,few,TRBV9,TGTGCCAGCAACCTGGACGGAGTAAACACCGGGGAGCTGTTTTTT,CASNLDGVNTGELFF
TRBJ1-1,-,-,TRBV7-3,TGTGCCAGCAGCTTAACTCCTACTCTGACTGAAGCTTTCTTT,CASSLTPTLTEAFF
TRBJ1-2,TRBD1,-,TRBV3-1/TRBV3-2,TGTGCCAGCAGCCGGGGGGGACAGGGGTTCGGCTACACCTTC,CASSRGGQGFGYTF
TRBJ1-6,-,few,TRBV6-5,TGTGCCAGCAGTTACACGGGCGCGGGGAATTCACCCCTCCACTTT,CASSYTGAGNSPLHF
TRBJ2-5,TRBD2,-,TRBV5-1,TGCGCCAGCTGCTTGGTGGGGGCGGGGGGCCAAGAGACCCAGTACTTC,CASCLVGAGGQETQYF
TRBJ1-6,TRBD1,-,TRBV5-6,TGTGCCAGCAGCTATCTACCCGGGACAGGGGGCTGGTCACCCCTCCACTTT,CASSYLPGTGGWSPLHF
TRBJ2-1,-,once,TRBV5-1,TGCGCCAGCAGCTTGCTGGCTAGTCCCAATGAGCAGTTCTTC,CASSLLASPNEQFF
TRBJ2-1,-,-,TRBV5-6,TGTGCCAGCAACTTACTAGGGACTAATGAGCAGTTCTTC,CASNLLGTNEQFF
TRBJ1-4,-,-,TRBV5-1,TGCGCCAGCAGCTCCTCGGGATTCCTCGGGACGGGTGTTGATGAAAAACTGTTTTTT,CASSSSGFLGTGVDEKLFF
TRBJ1-4,-,few,TRBV18,TGTGCCAGCTCACCTATCCAGGGGATCATTGAAAAACTGTTTTTT,CASSPIQGIIEKLFF
TRBJ1-1,TRBD1,-,TRBV5-5,TGTGCCAGCAGGCTCCATCGACAGGGGACGACTGAAGCTTTCTTT,CASRLHRQGTTEAFF
TRBJ2-3,-,-,TRBV11-3,TGTGCCAGCAGCTTAAGCGCCGCAGATACGCAGTATTTT,CASSLSAADTQYF
TRBJ1-4,-,-,TRBV29-1,TGCAGCGCCAGGGACGGAGCTAATGAAAAACTGTTTTTT,CSARDGANEKLFF
TRBJ1-3,TRBD1,once,TRBV10-3,TGTGCCAGCCGGGACAGCGTCTCTGGAAACACCATATATTTT,CASRDSVSGNTIYF
TRBJ2-3,TRBD1,-,TRBV5-5,TGTGCCAGCAGCCCCATCCGGGACAGGCTTTTCACAGATACGCAGTATTTT,CASSPIRDRLFTDTQYF
TRBJ2-2,TRBD1,-,TRBV5-1,TGCGCCAGCAGGACCGGGACAGTTAACACCGGGGAGCTGTTTTTT,CASRTGTVNTGELFF
TRBJ1-6,-,-,TRBV5-6,TGTGCCAGCAGGCAGGGAAGCTCCTATAATTCACCCCTCCACTTT,CASRQGSSYNSPLHF
TRBJ1-1,-,-,TRBV13,TGTGCCAGCAGCTTAAGCAGAAACACTGAAGCTTTCTTT,CASSLSRNTEAFF
TRBJ2-2,-,-,TRBV19,TGTGCCAGTAGCCTAAACACCGGGGAGCTGTTTTTT,CASSLNTGELFF
TRBJ2-3,TRBD2,few,TRBV11-3,TGTGCCAGCAGCTGGGGGACTAGAGCAGATACGCAGTATTTT,CASSWGTRADTQYF
TRBJ1-2,-,-,TRBV27,TGTGCCAGCAGTCAAACGACAGGAATTGGGGGCTACACCTTC,CASSQTTGIGGYTF
TRBJ2-1,-,-,TRBV7-2,TGTGCCAGCAGCTTAGAACAGCTAAGCTCCTACAATGAGCAGTTCTTC,CASSLEQLSSYNEQFF
TRBJ2-1,TRBD1,-,TRBV20-1,TGCAGTGCTAGTCGAACCCGACAGGGTTTCGGTAATGAGCAGTTCTTC,CSASRTRQGFGNEQFF
TRBJ2-5,TRBD2,-,TRBV5-5,TGTGCCAGCAGCTTGTCCAGACTAGCGGGATACCAAGAGACCCAGTACTTC,CASSLSRLAGYQETQYF
TRBJ1-5,-,-,TRBV28,TGTGCCAGCAGTTTATTGAGGCAGATAAATCAGCCCCAGCATTTT,CASSLLRQINQPQHF
TRBJ1-2,TRBD1,-,TRBV19,TGTGCCAGTAGTGGGACCGGGACAGCACGTGGCTACACCTTC,CASSGTGTARGYTF
TRBJ1-3,-,-,TRBV29-1,TGCAGCGTTGATGCAGGTGGAAACACCATATATTTT,CSVDAGGNTIYF